This is a list of T cell receptor beta chains from one sample in a study of early T cells in non-severe SARS-CoV-2 infection. MiXCR was run by TCRdb on the 5' RACE reads, yielding one entry per CDR3 protein. In the table there are roughly 83,000 distinct CDR3 sequences, about 12% of which are singletons. The material sequenced was whole blood, taken at baseline. These receptors all come from an adult who was a healthcare worker with PCR-confirmed SARS-CoV-2 infection or an uninfected control (not recorded which). CDR3s include the opening cysteine and the closing phenylalanine or tryptophan. A D gene is named only where the DNA matches it firmly. Expanded clones get a size class; other rows say once, few or many, or leave the size out.

>.|.|TRBJ2-2|TRBV13
TGTGCCAGCAGCTTAGAAAGGACCCAGTTGTGGGGGAACACCGGGGAGCTGTTTTTT
CASSLERTQLWGNTGELFF
>.|few|TRBJ1-1|TRBV5-4
TGTGCCAGCAGCCTACCCAGACAGAGGAACACTGAAGCTTTCTTT
CASSLPRQRNTEAFF
>TRBD2|few|TRBJ2-1|TRBV24-1
TGTGCCACCAGTACACCCGGCGGGGGTTCCTACAATGAGCAGTTCTTC
CATSTPGGGSYNEQFF
>TRBD2|many|TRBJ2-7|TRBV6-5
TGTGCCAGCAGTGGACGGACTAGCGGAGACTACGAGCAGTACTTC
CASSGRTSGDYEQYF
>.|few|TRBJ2-5|TRBV11-2
TGTGCCAGCAGCTTAGTTACAGGGAACCGAGAGACCCAGTACTTC
CASSLVTGNRETQYF
>.|.|TRBJ1-1|TRBV7-6
TGTGCCAGCAGCTTAGTGCTGGGGGGCCACACTGAAGCTTTCTTT
CASSLVLGGHTEAFF
>TRBD1|.|TRBJ1-1|TRBV6-5
TGTGCCAGCACCATCAGGGGGGACAACACTGAAGCTTTCTTT
CASTIRGDNTEAFF
>.|few|TRBJ1-2|TRBV5-1
TGCGCCAGCCAGAGGCCCTCGTGGCAGGGAGACGGCTACACCTTC
CASQRPSWQGDGYTF
>.|.|TRBJ1-2|TRBV7-9
TGTGCCAGCAGCTTAGGGCGACGGACAGCCGGGGGATATGGCTACACCTTC
CASSLGRRTAGGYGYTF
>.|few|TRBJ2-1|TRBV18
TGTGCCAGCTCACCACTTTCGGACTTCTACAATGAGCAGTTCTTC
CASSPLSDFYNEQFF
>TRBD2|many|TRBJ2-1|TRBV19
TGTGCCAGCCGGACTAGCGGTCCCTCCTACAATGAGCAGTTCTTC
CASRTSGPSYNEQFF
>.|.|TRBJ1-6|TRBV18
TGTGCCAGCTCAACAGCATCCTATAATTCACCCCTCCACTTT
CASSTASYNSPLHF
>.|many|TRBJ2-3|TRBV5-1
TGCGCCAGCAGCTTTGGTTTCGCAGATACGCAGTATTTT
CASSFGFADTQYF
>TRBD1|.|TRBJ1-1|TRBV5-6
TGTGCCAGCAGCCCTCAGGGGGGCAACGAAGCTTTCTTT
CASSPQGGNEAFF
>.|few|TRBJ1-2|TRBV7-9
TGTGCCAGCAGCTTAGGGGCAGGGGACTATGGCTACACCTTC
CASSLGAGDYGYTF
>.|many|TRBJ1-2|TRBV20-1
TGCAGTGCTACCCCACGCTCCACAAGCCAAAAGGGCTACACCTTC
CSATPRSTSQKGYTF